This record looks at one T cell receptor beta chain sequence and its context. Its target is unknown. Measured with immunoSEQ multiplex PCR; TCRdb has only the in-frame clones, and not every one. The sample yields some 99,000 clones, around 87% seen once. The data were taken from a study of T cell responses to AZD1222 COVID-19 vaccine. The CDR3 is 13 amino acids. Trimming cost V 7 bases and J 2 bases, with 12 bases left between them. Germline V gene lookup returns CDR1 SQVTM and CDR2 ANQGSEA. Study-wide results and limits: A mostly white British donor set with more females was recruited, and clonal diversity was possibly underestimated. The breadth and depth of Spike-specific TCRs increased once two AZD1222 doses had been given.

The sample in question was peripheral blood, obtained 28 days after the second AZD1222 dose. This sequence joins TRBV29-1 and TRBJ1-3; D unresolved. This receptor was taken from an adult who received the AZD1222 COVID-19 vaccine. This CDR3 is CSAQPSTGNTIYF. The CDR3 DNA reads as TGCAGCGCCCAACCCAGTACTGGAAACACCATATATTTT.